This T cell receptor beta chain appears in the sequencing data of a study of blood T cell repertoires in COVID-19. Turning to the study itself: Sites in the United States, Italy and Spain provided acute and convalescent COVID-19 samples. The cDNA or gDNA used as material had been derived from T cells, B-cell-depleted T cells, or PBMCs.

The junction had 7 bases not matched to a gene; V was cut back by 4 bases and J by 4 bases. Germline values: CDR1 SGDLS, CDR2 YYNGEE. The CDR3 length is 15 residues. Assay: immunoSEQ multiplex PCR; the TCRdb copy retains only in-frame clones and omits some. The table records some 150,000 clones, roughly 90% of them present only once. The chain links TRBV9 to TRBJ1-3, with 8 bases aligning to TRBD1. This TCR was recovered from a woman aged 60 to 75 who had recovered from COVID-19. Sequencing was performed on peripheral blood. CDR3 nucleotide sequence: TGTGCCAGCAGCCCGAGGACAGGGCGGGGAAACACCATATATTTT. The encoded protein is CASSPRTGRGNTIYF.